The entry below describes one TCR beta chain. Antigen: not known. The V gene's germline CDR1 is SGHAT and CDR2 FQDESV (reference sequence). V lost 5 bases and J 0 bases, leaving 13 bases between the germline ends. This CDR3 is 15 amino acids long. The sample comes from a study of T cells in localized non-small cell lung cancer. Study-wide findings and caveats: Uninvolved adjacent lung had more T cell clonality than any other tissue, topping tumor. In adjacent lung, a median roughly 57 of the top 100 tumor clones were found. As only one tumor region underwent sequencing, heterogeneity remains possible.

The method was immunoSEQ multiplex PCR; TCRdb's version includes in-frame clones alone and lacks a portion of them. Of tens of thousands of clones in the sample, 81% are singletons; the top ten hold approximately 9.6%. The rearrangement joins TRBV11-1 to TRBJ2-5; TRBD1 or TRBD2 may be the D gene (5 bases each). The source is a man aged 40 to 69 with stage III squamous cell lung carcinoma. The sample consisted of peripheral blood, taken before any cancer treatment. The CDR3 sequence is CASSPGTVYQETQYF. CDR3 nucleotide sequence: TGTGCCAGCAGCCCCGGGACGGTATACCAAGAGACCCAGTACTTC.